The present T cell receptor (beta chain) was sequenced within a study of blood T cell repertoires in COVID-19. Overall study context: The cDNA or gDNA used as material had been derived from T cells, B-cell-depleted T cells, or PBMCs.

Cohorts were determined from participant-reported clinical history. Between the trimmed V and J ends, which lost 1 base and 0 bases, there was a span of 4 bases. CDR1 and CDR2 (germline): SGHVS, FNYEAQ. The CDR3 loop spans 15 amino acids. Profiling relied on immunoSEQ multiplex PCR, and the TCRdb table lists in-frame clones only, not all of them. This repertoire shows approximately 340,000 clones, 80% to 95% found once; its top ten account for 0.8% to 0.9%. This chain joins TRBV7-6 and TRBJ2-6; no clear D gene. The sample was PBMCs or T cells enriched from blood (not recorded which). The receptor's source is a woman aged 40 to 50 who had been exposed to COVID-19. CDR3 DNA: TGTGCCAGCAGCTTAGATAACTCTGGGGCCAACGTCCTGACTTTC. Protein: CASSLDNSGANVLTF.